This T cell receptor beta chain comes out of a study of cytomegalovirus exposure and HLA in healthy donors. Turning to the study itself: The roughly 700 first-cohort repertoires shared a platform with the 120 validation repertoires, as reported in a later analysis. Study outcomes and limitations: TCR sequences were mostly rare, though some public TCRs occurred in many donors. High sensitivity and specificity were reportedly achieved when the classifier diagnosed cytomegalovirus status.

The data were produced by immunoSEQ multiplex PCR, yet TCRdb's version contains in-frame clones alone and is incomplete. The table shows about 220,000 clones, with approximately 87% occurring only once. Details on this clone: Its matching antigen is unknown.

From the 120-subject validation cohort, which was separate from the roughly 670-subject first cohort, the donors were drawn. CDR1 is MDHEN, CDR2 SYDVKM, per germline. V was cut by 6 bases and J by 2 bases, with 14 bases left in between. The CDR3 extends over 14 amino acids. What was sequenced was PBMCs. This sequence originates from a man aged 18-30 years in good health and CMV-seronegative. This rearrangement joins TRBV28 to TRBJ2-7, with D perhaps TRBD1 (7 bases). CDR3 sequence: CASSQGGQPYEQYF. Here the CDR3 DNA reads TGTGCCAGCAGCCAGGGGGGTCAGCCCTACGAGCAGTACTTC.